Below are 31 T cell receptor beta chains sequenced from a single sample in a study of cytomegalovirus exposure and HLA in healthy donors. A multiplex PCR was run with 60 Vbeta primers and 13 Jbeta primers. Sequencing was performed with immunoSEQ multiplex PCR; in TCRdb, only in-frame clones are kept and a portion is missing. The data contain over 40,000 clones, roughly 80% of them seen just once; the ten biggest clones take up 2.5% to 3%. Sequencing was carried out using PBMCs. The receptors originated from a woman aged 40 to 50 in good health and CMV-seropositive.

The V call is TRBV29-1, the J call TRBJ2-3; 8 bases are shared with TRBD1. The germline CDR1 and CDR2 sequences are SQVTM and ANQGSEA. The CDR3 is made up of 16 amino acids. The V gene end was trimmed by 2 bases and the J gene end by 2 bases; junction bases not matched to a gene: 9. CDR3 sequence (DNA): TGCAGCGTTGAATCGTGGGGGCAGGGGGCCACAGATACGCAGTATTTT. Amino acid sequence: CSVESWGQGATDTQYF.

The chain has TRBV30 and TRBJ1-6; D is unresolved. V was cut by 0 bases and J by 6 bases, with 9 bases left in between. Germline lookup yields CDR1 GTSNPN and CDR2 SVGIG (reference sequence). The CDR3 loop spans 14 amino acids. As DNA, the CDR3 is TGTGCCTGGAGTGTCGCCAGGATTAATTCACCCCTCCACTTT. Translated: CAWSVARINSPLHF.

V is TRBV14 and J is TRBJ1-6; D gene unclear. The CDR3 covers 14 residues. CDR1 SGHDN and CDR2 FVKESK come from the germline V gene. V was trimmed by 1 base and J by 6 bases, leaving 7 bases between them. The CDR3, as DNA: TGTGCCAGCAGCCAAGTGGAGGGTAATTCACCCCTCCACTTT. Protein sequence: CASSQVEGNSPLHF.

J is TRBJ2-3 and V is TRBV5-4; 11 bases line up with TRBD2. CDR1 is SGHNT, CDR2 YYREEE, per germline (reference sequence). There are 15 residues in the CDR3. Unmatched junction bases numbered 5, after V lost 3 bases and J lost 5 bases. The DNA of the CDR3 is TGTGCCAGCAGCTCCGGGACTAGCGGTGGAGATACGCAGTATTTT. Translation gives CASSSGTSGGDTQYF.

The J gene is TRBJ2-1, the V gene TRBV20-1; D not resolved. This CDR3 has 11 residues. Deletions cut 6 bases from V and 14 bases from J, with 17 bases between. CDR1 and CDR2 (germline): DFQATT, SNEGSKA (reference sequence). The CDR3 coding sequence is TGCAGTGCACGGAGTGGAGATTCGGAGTTCTTC. Protein: CSARSGDSEFF.

The chain carries TRBV6-5 and TRBJ2-7, with 7 bases aligning to TRBD1. V dropped 1 base and J dropped 2; count of bases not matched to a gene: 5. CDR1 and CDR2 (germline): MNHEY, SVGAGI. This CDR3 is 15 amino acids long. CDR3 DNA: TGTGCCAGCAGTTACTTCTCTGGACAGGCCTACGAGCAGTACTTC. Translation gives CASSYFSGQAYEQYF.

The chain uses TRBV5-1 and TRBJ2-5, with 10 bases fitting TRBD2. Germline CDR1 SGHRS, CDR2 YFSETQ. The length of the CDR3 is 15 residues. The V gene end was trimmed by 6 bases and the J gene end by 2 bases; junction bases not matched to a gene: 7. The chain's CDR3 is CASTFGSGGQETQYF. The CDR3 nucleotides read TGCGCCAGCACGTTCGGTAGCGGGGGGCAAGAGACCCAGTACTTC.

The sample holds one count of this clone. The chain joins TRBV5-1 to TRBJ1-2; no reliable D call. Germline V gives CDR1 SGHRS, CDR2 YFSETQ. CDR3 length: 15 amino acids. V shed 0 bases and J shed 4 bases, with 13 bases lying between them. The CDR3 DNA sequence: TGCGCCAGCAGCTTGGGCGGAGAGCCGGGCTATGGCTACACCTTC. Its protein is CASSLGGEPGYGYTF.

The gene calls are TRBV19 and TRBJ1-5; no clear D gene. V dropped 2 bases and J dropped 3 bases, with 5 bases sitting between them. CDR1 LNHDA and CDR2 SQIVND come from the germline V gene (reference sequence). There are 13 residues in the CDR3. CDR3 DNA sequence: TGTGCCAGTAGTATAACCTACAATCAGCCCCAGCATTTT. Amino acid sequence: CASSITYNQPQHF. Full variable domain (missing parts from reference TRBV19 and TRBJ1-5): DGGITQSPKYLFRKEGQNVTLSCEQNLNHDAMYWYRQDPGQGLRLIYYSQIVNDFQKGDIAEGYSVSREKKESFPLTVTSAQKNPTAFYLCASSITYNQPQHFGDGTRLSIL.

This clone was seen a single time. This rearrangement joins TRBV7-8 to TRBJ1-5, with a tentative D call TRBD1 (5 bases). The CDR3 totals 13 residues. Germline CDR1 and CDR2: SGHVS and FQNEAQ. Deletions cut 5 bases from V and 7 bases from J, with 12 bases between. CDR3 nucleotides: TGTGCCAGCAGCCGACAGTTTGACCAGCCCCAGCATTTT. The encoded protein is CASSRQFDQPQHF.

CDR3 loop: CASSPSERSNTEAFF. The DNA for the CDR3 is TGTGCCAGCAGCCCCTCCGAGCGATCGAACACTGAAGCTTTCTTT. This chain joins TRBV7-2 and TRBJ1-1; D is unresolved. CDR1 and CDR2 (germline): SGHTA, FQGNSA. Deletions cut 5 bases from V and 1 base from J, with 14 bases between. The CDR3 totals 15 residues.

This clone appeared a few times. V usage is TRBV6-5 and J usage is TRBJ1-2, with 8 positions matching TRBD1. V lost 4 bases and J lost 6; bases outside the gene matches: 10. There are 15 residues in the CDR3. Germline lookup yields CDR1 MNHEY and CDR2 SVGAGI. CDR3 in amino acids: CASSSWDRIRDGYTF. The CDR3 nucleotides read TGTGCCAGCAGTTCTTGGGACAGGATCAGAGATGGCTACACCTTC.

V and J are TRBV5-6 and TRBJ2-3; D remains unclear. From germline, CDR1 is SGHDT and CDR2 YYEEEE. The CDR3 is made up of 14 amino acids. Trimming took off 5 bases at V and 0 bases at J, with 10 bases between the two ends. The CDR3 sequence: CASSIFTSTDTQYF. CDR3 sequence (DNA): TGTGCCAGCAGTATCTTTACTAGCACAGATACGCAGTATTTT.

The chain employs TRBV28 and TRBJ1-1; D unresolved. Germline CDR1 is MDHEN and CDR2 is SYDVKM. The CDR3 totals 13 residues. V dropped 3 bases and J dropped 0 bases, with 5 bases sitting between them. The CDR3 reads CASSFIVNTEAFF. The CDR3 coding sequence is TGTGCCAGCAGTTTTATAGTGAACACTGAAGCTTTCTTT.

The V and J genes are TRBV7-2 and TRBJ1-1; no clear D. V was cut by 1 base and J by 4 bases, with 7 bases left in between. The germline CDR1 and CDR2 sequences are SGHTA and FQGNSA. CDR3 length: 13 amino acids. CDR3 region: CASSLGGITEAFF. The CDR3 nucleotides are TGTGCCAGCAGCTTAGGAGGGATCACTGAAGCTTTCTTT.

This chain uses TRBV7-6 with TRBJ1-2; D possibly corresponds to TRBD1 (6 bases). The CDR3 totals 15 residues. Deletions cut 0 bases from V and 8 bases from J, with 16 bases between. Germline assignment: CDR1 SGHVS and CDR2 FNYEAQ. CDR3 in DNA: TGTGCCAGCAGCTTAGCGAAGGACAGACATTGGGGCTACACCTTC. Translated: CASSLAKDRHWGYTF.

This sequence joins TRBV7-6 and TRBJ1-2, with D maybe TRBD1 (5 bases). This CDR3 comprises 13 residues. The V and J ends lost 5 bases and 7 bases respectively, with 14 bases between them. From germline, CDR1 is SGHVS and CDR2 FNYEAQ. The chain's CDR3 is CASSAFGGLGYTF. In DNA form, the CDR3 reads TGTGCCAGCAGCGCCTTCGGGGGACTTGGCTACACCTTC.

The chain recombines TRBV5-1 with TRBJ2-1, with a possible D match to TRBD2 (5 bases). Germline values: CDR1 SGHRS, CDR2 YFSETQ. This CDR3 is built from 15 residues. The V end was cut by 3 bases, the J end by 6 bases, with 16 bases between. The CDR3 DNA follows: TGCGCCAGCAGCTCAACCGCCGGGGTAGGCAATGAGCAGTTCTTC. Translated: CASSSTAGVGNEQFF.

V gene TRBV4-2 combines with J gene TRBJ2-7; D might be TRBD2 (5 bases). With 0 bases removed from V and 2 bases from J, the gap between germline ends came to 11 bases. The CDR3 loop spans 15 amino acids. CDR1 and CDR2 from the germline V gene are LGHNA and YNFKEQ. CDR3 sequence (DNA): TGTGCCAGCAGCCAAGATTTTAGCGCCCCCTACGAGCAGTACTTC. Its protein product is CASSQDFSAPYEQYF.

In its sample, this clone was seen a few times. The chain employs TRBV7-7 and TRBJ1-6; TRBD1 is a possible D gene (6 bases). Germline loops: CDR1 SSHAT, CDR2 FNYEAQ (reference sequence). This CDR3 has 13 residues. The ends were cut back, 5 bases at V and 9 bases at J, with 11 bases in the middle. The CDR3 bases are TGTGCCAGCAGCCCACAGGGTGCTTCACCCCTCCACTTT. Residues: CASSPQGASPLHF. Supplemented by reference TRBV7-7 and TRBJ1-6, the full variable domain reads GAGVSQSPRYKVTKRGQDVTLRCDPISSHATLYWYQQALGQGPEFLTYFNYEAQPDKSGLPSDRFSAERPEGSISTLTIQRTEQRDSAMYRCASSPQGASPLHFGNGTRLTVT.

A note on this clone: The identical CDR3 is also encoded by other nucleotide sequences in the sample. CDR3 region: CASSPDRVQGYTF. The CDR3 nucleotides are TGTGCCAGCAGCCCCGACAGGGTACAGGGCTACACCTTC. The chain employs TRBV7-2 and TRBJ1-2; 7 bases agree with TRBD1. V trimming: 5 bases; J trimming: 8 bases; junction bases outside the gene matches: 8. Per germline, CDR1 SGHTA and CDR2 FQGNSA. The CDR3 has 13 amino acids.

The chain carries TRBV7-7 and TRBJ1-1; D remains ambiguous. CDR1 SSHAT and CDR2 FNYEAQ come from the germline V gene (reference sequence). This CDR3 region has 13 residues. Trimming shortened V by 2 bases and J by 7 bases, and 11 bases separated the two germline ends. CDR3: CASSLREFGEAFF. The CDR3 DNA reads TGTGCCAGCAGCTTAAGGGAGTTCGGTGAAGCTTTCTTT.

This chain links TRBV4-1 with TRBJ2-7; possibly TRBD2 for D (5 bases). This CDR3 is built from 14 residues. Germline assignment: CDR1 MGHRA and CDR2 YSYEKL. V was clipped by 0 bases and J by 3 bases, with 9 bases between them. The CDR3 DNA is TGCGCCAGCAGCCAAGATGAACGGGGCTACGAGCAGTACTTC. Residues: CASSQDERGYEQYF.

The chain links TRBV11-2 to TRBJ2-3, with 8 bases lining up with TRBD2. This CDR3 is 15 amino acids long. Germline assignment: CDR1 SGHAT and CDR2 FQNNGV. Trimming took 4 bases from V and 7 from J; bases not matched to a gene: 10. CDR3 region: CASSSGGGEGHTQYF. Written as DNA, the CDR3 is TGTGCCAGCAGCTCGGGGGGGGGCGAAGGTCATACGCAGTATTTT.

The CDR3 coding sequence is TGTGCCAGCAGTGCGGACAGGGACATCTGCGAGCAGTACTTC. Amino acid sequence: CASSADRDICEQYF. J is TRBJ2-7 and V is TRBV6-4; 8 bases are a match to TRBD1. Germline trimming cut 4 bases from V and 6 bases from J; bases unmatched to any gene: 8. This CDR3 region has 14 residues. Germline V gene lookup returns CDR1 MRHNA and CDR2 SNTAGT.

J is TRBJ2-1 and V is TRBV5-1; D gene uncertain. Germline assignment: CDR1 SGHRS and CDR2 YFSETQ. Trimming left V 4 bases short and J 9 bases short, with 8 bases between. The CDR3 extends over 11 amino acids. CDR3 sequence (DNA): TGCGCCAGCAGCCCGTCTACTGAGCAGTTCTTC. Translating gives CASSPSTEQFF. The variable domain in full, completed from reference TRBV5-1 and TRBJ2-1, reads KAGVTQTPRYLIKTRGQQVTLSCSPISGHRSVSWYQQTPGQGLQFLFEYFSETQRNKGNFPGRFSGRQFSNSRSEMNVSTLELGDSALYLCASSPSTEQFFGPGTRLTVL.

The V call is TRBV4-2, the J call TRBJ1-2, with TRBD1 identical over 7 bases. Germline loops: CDR1 LGHNA, CDR2 YNFKEQ. After removal of 4 bases from V and 6 bases from J, the junction contained 8 bases not matched to a gene. The CDR3 contains 14 residues. The CDR3 spells CASSPLGGGDGYTF. The CDR3 DNA reads as TGTGCCAGCAGCCCACTAGGGGGCGGAGATGGCTACACCTTC.

This chain joins TRBV15 and TRBJ1-4; perhaps TRBD1 as D (6 bases). This CDR3 contains 15 residues. Germline V gives CDR1 LNHNV, CDR2 YYDKDF (reference sequence). The V and J ends lost 8 bases and 0 bases respectively, with 13 bases between them. CDR3 nucleotides: TGTGCCACCGCGACAGGCTTTACAACTAATGAAAAACTGTTTTTT. It translates to CATATGFTTNEKLFF.

The rearrangement joins TRBV30 to TRBJ1-1; D might be TRBD1 (5 bases). CDR1 GTSNPN and CDR2 SVGIG come from the germline V gene (reference sequence). The CDR3 spans 15 residues. Deletions cut 4 bases from V and 1 base from J, with 16 bases between. CDR3 in DNA: TGTGCCTGGACCGCCTTCGGGGGAGGGAACACTGAAGCTTTCTTT. Amino acid sequence: CAWTAFGGGNTEAFF. Looking up the rest from reference TRBV30 and TRBJ1-1 gives the full variable domain: SQTIHQWPATLVQPVGSPLSLECTVEGTSNPNLYWYRQAAGRGLQLLFYSVGIGQISSEVPQNLSASRPQDRQFILSSKKLLLSDSGFYLCAWTAFGGGNTEAFFGQGTRLTVV.

The chain's CDR3 is CASSQDRGTGANVLTF. CDR3 nucleotide sequence: TGCGCCAGCAGCCAAGATCGAGGGACTGGGGCCAACGTCCTGACTTTC. This sequence joins TRBV4-3 and TRBJ2-6, with D tentatively TRBD2 (5 bases). V was shortened by 0 bases and J by 2 bases, with 8 bases between the two germline ends. The CDR3 is made up of 16 amino acids. From germline, CDR1 is LGHNA and CDR2 YSLEER.

The chain links TRBV15 to TRBJ1-5; D is unresolved. The CDR3 consists of 13 residues. V was cut by 3 bases and J by 4 bases, with 7 bases left in between. Germline assignment: CDR1 LNHNV and CDR2 YYDKDF (reference sequence). The CDR3 coding sequence is TGTGCCACCAGCAGTCAAGCTAATCAGCCCCAGCATTTT. Translating it yields CATSSQANQPQHF.